The 24 T cell receptor beta chains reported below all come from one sample, sequenced in a study of cytomegalovirus exposure and HLA in healthy donors (dated by TCRdb to the late 2010s). The method was the immunoSEQ multiplex PCR assay. For the multiplex PCR, a mixture combining 60 forward primers for TCR Vbeta segments and 13 reverse primers for TCR Jbeta segments was used. TCRdb retrieved this table from immuneACCESS and kept in-frame rearrangements only. Not all clones are present; in checked studies, unresolved V genes account for under half, and no reason is known for the remainder. Within this sample are some 200,000 clones, with approximately 81% of them counted one time only. 3.8% of the sample goes to the ten largest clones. The specimen sequenced was PBMCs. The receptors shown here come from a man aged 50 to 60 in good health and CMV-seronegative.

The chain uses TRBV20-1 and TRBJ2-7; perhaps TRBD1 as D (7 bases). The CDR3 contains 11 residues. CDR1 and CDR2 (germline): DFQATT, SNEGSKA (reference sequence). Trimming took off 6 bases at V and 6 bases at J, with 12 bases between the two ends. The CDR3 spells CSARQGGEQYF. Written as DNA, the CDR3 is TGCAGTGCACGACAGGGAGGCGAGCAGTACTTC.

The rearrangement joins TRBV5-5 to TRBJ1-5, with D hard to call. Germline V gene data show CDR1 as SGHKS and CDR2 as YYEKEE (reference sequence). The CDR3 sequence is 15 residues long. The V gene lost 2 bases and the J gene lost 8 bases, with 17 bases spanning the gap. CDR3: CASSFFLTGEEPQHF. The CDR3 region has the DNA TGTGCCAGCAGCTTCTTTCTGACCGGGGAGGAGCCCCAGCATTTT.

The chain is built from TRBV6-1 and TRBJ1-1; unclear D gene. Germline lookup yields CDR1 MNHNS and CDR2 SASEGT. The CDR3 extends over 13 amino acids. V lost 3 bases and J lost 6, with 11 bases in between. The CDR3, as DNA: TGTGCCAGCAGTGACATCGTGAGGGCTGAAGCTTTCTTT. It yields the protein CASSDIVRAEAFF.

CDR3 protein: CASSATQDNQPQHF. The CDR3 DNA reads TGTGCCAGTAGTGCGACACAGGACAATCAGCCCCAGCATTTT. The V gene is TRBV19, the J gene TRBJ1-5; possible D gene TRBD1, 5 bases. This CDR3 region has 14 residues. Germline lookup yields CDR1 LNHDA and CDR2 SQIVND (reference sequence). Trimming left V 5 bases short and J 3 bases short, with 11 bases between.

The rearrangement uses TRBV29-1 and TRBJ2-3, with 8 bases aligning to TRBD2. The CDR3 loop spans 14 amino acids. The junction had 8 bases not matched to a gene; V was cut back by 3 bases and J by 6 bases. The germline V gene has CDR1 SQVTM and CDR2 ANQGSEA. This CDR3 reads CSVDRGGAWDTQYF. CDR3 sequence (DNA): TGCAGCGTTGACCGGGGGGGGGCCTGGGATACGCAGTATTTT.

This chain joins TRBV5-1 and TRBJ1-3; TRBD1 might be the D (6 bases). The germline V gene has CDR1 SGHRS and CDR2 YFSETQ. V was cut by 3 bases and J by 4 bases, with 26 bases left in between. This CDR3 is built from 19 residues. CDR3 bases: TGCGCCAGCAGCTCCATCTACCGGGACACCGTAACTCCGGGAAACACCATATATTTT. It translates to CASSSIYRDTVTPGNTIYF.

The chain recombines TRBV27 with TRBJ1-6; D perhaps matches TRBD1 (6 bases). Germline assignment: CDR1 MNHEY and CDR2 SMNVEV (reference sequence). V lost 2 bases to trimming and J lost 7 bases, with 9 bases between them. The CDR3 sequence is 14 residues long. The chain's CDR3 is CASSLEGGNSPLHF. The CDR3 DNA follows: TGTGCCAGCAGTTTAGAGGGGGGGAATTCACCCCTCCACTTT.

The V call is TRBV18, the J call TRBJ2-4, with D perhaps matching TRBD2 (5 bases). V lost 5 bases to trimming and J lost 0 bases, with 11 bases between them. This CDR3 is 15 amino acids long. Germline-derived CDR1 and CDR2 are KGHSH and LQKENI. CDR3 sequence: CASSFGVAAKNIQYF. The DNA of the CDR3 is TGTGCCAGCTCATTCGGGGTCGCAGCCAAAAACATTCAGTACTTC.

V is TRBV5-6 and J is TRBJ1-6; 8 nucleotides align to TRBD1. Germline CDR1 SGHDT, CDR2 YYEEEE. With V trimmed by 4 bases and J by 10 bases, 7 bases remained unmatched. The CDR3 consists of 14 residues. The CDR3 spells CASSPDRGGSPLHF. The CDR3 bases are TGTGCCAGCAGCCCCGACAGGGGAGGCTCACCCCTCCACTTT. The entire variable domain, with the rest obtained from reference TRBV5-6 and TRBJ1-6, is as follows: DAGVTQSPTHLIKTRGQQVTLRCSPKSGHDTVSWYQQALGQGPQFIFQYYEEEERQRGNFPDRFSGHQFPNYSSELNVNALLLGDSALYLCASSPDRGGSPLHFGNGTRLTVT.

The chain carries TRBV28 and TRBJ2-2; D unclear. The CDR3 consists of 14 residues. Germline V gene data show CDR1 as MDHEN and CDR2 as SYDVKM. Trimming cost V 5 bases and J 3 bases, with 10 bases left between them. CDR3 coding DNA: TGTGCCAGCAGTCCTAATCACTACACCGGGGAGCTGTTTTTT. Its protein is CASSPNHYTGELFF.

The chain is built from TRBV11-2 and TRBJ2-5; perhaps TRBD2 as D (7 bases). V lost 5 bases and J lost 10, with 20 bases in between. CDR1 SGHAT and CDR2 FQNNGV come from the germline V gene. The CDR3 has 14 amino acids. The CDR3, as DNA: TGTGCCAGCAGCCCCAGAGGGGGGGCGTGGGACCAGTACTTC. Translating it yields CASSPRGGAWDQYF.

This clone came up a few times. V and J are TRBV2 and TRBJ2-1, with 11 bases lining up with TRBD2. This CDR3 contains 13 residues. Germline CDR1 SNHLY, CDR2 FYNNEI. Trimming removed 10 bases from V and 4 bases from J; junction bases left unmatched: 3. Here the CDR3 DNA reads TGTGCCACCCCTAGCGGGGGGTACAATGAGCAGTTCTTC. It codes for CATPSGGYNEQFF. The full variable domain, rest sourced from reference TRBV2 and TRBJ2-1, is EPEVTQTPSHQVTQMGQEVILRCVPISNHLYFYWYRQILGQKVEFLVSFYNNEISEKSEIFDDQFSVERPDGSNFTLKIRSTKLEDSAMYFCATPSGGYNEQFFGPGTRLTVL.

In this sample, this clone turned up once. Here the CDR3 reads CASSAGTGKEKLFF. In nucleotides, the CDR3 is TGTGCCAGCAGCGCCGGGACAGGGAAGGAAAAACTGTTTTTT. V gene TRBV7-2 combines with J gene TRBJ1-4; TRBD1 agrees at 9 bases. Germline V lookup: CDR1 SGHTA, CDR2 FQGNSA. V was pared by 5 bases and J by 8 bases, with 6 bases of the junction left unmatched. The CDR3 has 14 residues.

This clone has just one count. The genes are TRBV7-2 and TRBJ2-5, with D unresolved. Germline values: CDR1 SGHTA, CDR2 FQGNSA. CDR3 length: 14 amino acids. Trimming left V 1 base short and J 3 bases short, with 9 bases between. Here the CDR3 reads CASSLGLVEETQYF. CDR3 nucleotides: TGTGCCAGCAGCTTAGGTCTAGTAGAAGAGACCCAGTACTTC.

This clone has more than one count but fewer than ten. This sequence joins TRBV7-2 and TRBJ2-3, with 7 bases fitting TRBD2. The CDR3 extends over 15 amino acids. Per the germline V gene, CDR1 is SGHTA and CDR2 is FQGNSA. J gave up 0 bases and V 7 bases, and 7 bases lay outside the gene matches. The CDR3 loop is CASTRDYLSTDTQYF. The DNA for the CDR3 is TGTGCCAGCACCAGGGACTACTTGAGCACAGATACGCAGTATTTT.

This chain connects TRBV7-9 to TRBJ1-5, with 8 positions matching TRBD1. With 5 bases clipped from V and 0 bases from J, the junction kept 6 bases outside the gene matches. The V gene's germline CDR1 is SEHNR and CDR2 FQNEAQ (reference sequence). The CDR3 contains 16 residues. The CDR3 loop is CASSLTGGYSNQPQHF. CDR3 sequence (DNA): TGTGCCAGCAGCCTCACAGGGGGATATAGCAATCAGCCCCAGCATTTT.

The J gene is TRBJ2-5, the V gene TRBV5-6, with D possibly being TRBD1 (5 bases). V lost 0 bases and J 5 bases, leaving 20 bases between the germline ends. The CDR3 is 17 amino acids. In germline, CDR1 is SGHDT, CDR2 YYEEEE. CDR3 DNA: TGTGCCAGCAGCTTGGGGGTAGGGGATCGAATGACGGAGACCCAGTACTTC. This sequence encodes CASSLGVGDRMTETQYF.

The rearrangement links TRBV5-6 to TRBJ2-3, with 10 bases fitting TRBD2. This CDR3 is built from 17 residues. J gave up 2 bases and V 2 bases, and 8 bases lay outside the gene matches. CDR1 and CDR2 (germline): SGHDT, YYEEEE. The CDR3 spells CASSFGSGGLYTDTQYF. CDR3 nucleotide sequence: TGTGCCAGCAGCTTTGGTAGCGGGGGGCTCTACACAGATACGCAGTATTTT.

This chain uses TRBV18 with TRBJ1-4, with 7 bases matching TRBD1. This CDR3 spans 17 amino acids. Germline V gene lookup returns CDR1 KGHSH and CDR2 LQKENI. J gave up 3 bases and V 0 bases, and 7 bases lay outside the gene matches. The CDR3 spells CASSPPSRGRANEKLFF. The CDR3 coding sequence is TGTGCCAGCTCACCACCGAGTAGGGGGCGAGCTAATGAAAAACTGTTTTTT.

The V call is TRBV7-2, the J call TRBJ1-4; weak D call: TRBD1 (5 bases). CDR1 and CDR2 from the germline V gene are SGHTA and FQGNSA. V gave up 4 bases and J gave up 6 bases, with 12 bases separating them. The CDR3 consists of 14 residues. The CDR3: CASSSQGHYEKLFF. DNA for the CDR3: TGTGCCAGCAGCTCCCAGGGCCATTATGAAAAACTGTTTTTT. Full variable domain (outside the CDR3, taken from reference TRBV7-2 and TRBJ1-4): GAGVSQSPSNKVTEKGKDVELRCDPISGHTALYWYRQSLGQGLEFLIYFQGNSAPDKSGLPSDRFSAERTGGSVSTLTIQRTQQEDSAVYLCASSSQGHYEKLFFGSGTQLSVL.

The chain links TRBV7-3 to TRBJ1-1; D perhaps matches TRBD1 (5 bases). The germline gives CDR1 SGHTA, CDR2 FQGTGA. V shed 5 bases and J shed 4 bases, with 11 bases lying between them. CDR3 size: 13 residues. CDR3 sequence reads: CASSLQGGTEAFF. The CDR3 DNA reads TGTGCCAGCAGCCTCCAGGGAGGCACTGAAGCTTTCTTT.

CDR3 region: CASSETAPGPTAQYF. Here the CDR3 DNA reads TGTGCCAGCAGTGAAACGGCGCCGGGTCCAACGGCCCAGTACTTC. This chain uses TRBV2 with TRBJ2-5; D remains ambiguous. Trimming shortened V by 2 bases and J by 9 bases, and 19 bases separated the two germline ends. Germline V gene data show CDR1 as SNHLY and CDR2 as FYNNEI. This CDR3 is built from 15 residues. The full variable domain, completed using reference TRBV2 and TRBJ2-5, is EPEVTQTPSHQVTQMGQEVILRCVPISNHLYFYWYRQILGQKVEFLVSFYNNEISEKSEIFDDQFSVERPDGSNFTLKIRSTKLEDSAMYFCASSETAPGPTAQYFGPGTRLLVL.

This clone showed up just a few times. The V call is TRBV7-8, the J call TRBJ2-2, with a tentative D call TRBD2 (6 bases). Trimming took off 1 base at V and 3 bases at J, with 12 bases between the two ends. The germline CDR1 and CDR2 sequences are SGHVS and FQNEAQ. The CDR3 has 16 amino acids. CDR3 bases: TGTGCCAGCAGCTTAGGCCTAGCGCCTTACACCGGGGAGCTGTTTTTT. Amino acid sequence: CASSLGLAPYTGELFF. The complete variable domain, with remaining parts taken from reference TRBV7-8 and TRBJ2-2, reads GAGVSQSPRYKVAKRGQDVALRCDPISGHVSLFWYQQALGQGPEFLTYFQNEAQLDKSGLPSDRFFAERPEGSVSTLKIQRTQQEDSAVYLCASSLGLAPYTGELFFGEGSRLTVL.

The rearrangement joins TRBV5-6 to TRBJ2-7, with D tentatively TRBD2 (6 bases). The germline CDR1 and CDR2 sequences are SGHDT and YYEEEE. Trimming removed 4 bases from V and 3 bases from J, with 14 bases in between. This CDR3 has 14 residues. CDR3 sequence: CASSDLRGNYEQYF. The CDR3 coding sequence is TGTGCCAGCAGCGACCTCCGGGGGAACTACGAGCAGTACTTC. Full variable domain (missing parts from reference TRBV5-6 and TRBJ2-7): DAGVTQSPTHLIKTRGQQVTLRCSPKSGHDTVSWYQQALGQGPQFIFQYYEEEERQRGNFPDRFSGHQFPNYSSELNVNALLLGDSALYLCASSDLRGNYEQYFGPGTRLTVT.